The 9 T cell receptor beta chains below were found in one sample sequenced in a study of cytomegalovirus exposure and HLA in healthy donors. Profiled with immunoSEQ multiplex PCR; TCRdb holds only in-frame clones, not every one. The sample carries some 83,000 clones, nearly 95% recorded once. The sample was PBMCs. These receptors were obtained from a woman aged 18-29 years in good health and CMV-seronegative.

CDR3 sequence (DNA): TGTGCCAGCAGCGTAGGGGGACAAGTACCGACCGGGGAGCTGTTTTTT. This gives the protein CASSVGGQVPTGELFF. This chain joins TRBV9 and TRBJ2-2; D is perhaps TRBD1 (6 bases). Germline CDR1 SGDLS, CDR2 YYNGEE. V was clipped by 0 bases and J by 5 bases, with 14 bases between them. There are 16 residues in the CDR3.

J is TRBJ2-7 and V is TRBV27, with 8 bases aligning to TRBD1. Germline lookup yields CDR1 MNHEY and CDR2 SMNVEV (reference sequence). V shed 3 bases, J shed 1 base, and the junction held 2 bases outside the gene matches. CDR3 length: 14 amino acids. The CDR3 protein is CASSFRDRSYEQYF. For the CDR3, the DNA is TGTGCCAGCAGTTTCCGGGACAGGTCCTACGAGCAGTACTTC.

The V call is TRBV7-2, the J call TRBJ2-2; 12 nucleotides match TRBD1. The CDR3 loop spans 17 amino acids. Germline trimming cut 5 bases from V and 6 bases from J; bases unmatched to any gene: 10. Germline V gene sequence: CDR1 SGHTA, CDR2 FQGNSA. The CDR3 coding sequence is TGTGCCAGCAGCCCCCGGTCCGGGACAGGGGGCGCCGGGGAGCTGTTTTTT. Translated: CASSPRSGTGGAGELFF.

The chain employs TRBV7-8 and TRBJ2-7; possibly TRBD2 for D (5 bases). Trimming pared 0 bases from V and 7 bases from J, leaving 7 bases between. Germline V CDR1 and CDR2: SGHVS, FQNEAQ. CDR3 size: 12 residues. This CDR3 reads CASSLAAEEQYF. In DNA form, the CDR3 reads TGTGCCAGCAGCTTAGCAGCGGAAGAGCAGTACTTC.

The chain uses TRBV6-1 and TRBJ2-1; 9 nucleotides agree with TRBD1. The ends lost 5 bases at V and 14 bases at J; junction bases unmatched: 4. The CDR3 loop spans 11 amino acids. Per germline, CDR1 MNHNS and CDR2 SASEGT. The CDR3 nucleotides are TGTGCCAGCAGTTTCCGGGACAGGGAGTTCTTC. Translation gives CASSFRDREFF.

This chain's CDR3 is CASSYLGQFHEQFF. Written as DNA, the CDR3 is TGTGCCAGCAGTTACCTTGGTCAGTTCCATGAGCAGTTCTTC. The chain couples TRBV6-5 to TRBJ2-1, with no clear D. Germline CDR1 MNHEY, CDR2 SVGAGI. Between the trimmed V and J ends, which lost 2 bases and 8 bases, there was a span of 13 bases. The length of the CDR3 is 14 residues.

The chain is built from TRBV27 and TRBJ2-1; D not certain. Germline-derived CDR1 and CDR2 are MNHEY and SMNVEV (reference sequence). Trimming removed 4 bases from V and 0 bases from J, with 7 bases in between. The CDR3 is 14 residues long. The CDR3 loop reads CASSSYSSYNEQFF. CDR3 sequence (DNA): TGTGCCAGCAGTTCGTACTCCTCCTACAATGAGCAGTTCTTC.

V and J are TRBV28 and TRBJ2-7, with 12 positions matching TRBD1. With 2 bases clipped from V and 5 bases from J, the junction kept 4 bases outside the gene matches. This CDR3 comprises 15 residues. CDR1 MDHEN and CDR2 SYDVKM come from the germline V gene. DNA of the CDR3: TGTGCCAGCAGTTTAGGGGACAGGGGGCGACACGAGCAGTACTTC. Amino acids: CASSLGDRGRHEQYF.

The chain has TRBV30 and TRBJ2-1; the D gene is possibly TRBD1 (6 bases). Trimming removed 1 base at V and 8 bases at J, with 15 bases between. From germline, CDR1 is GTSNPN and CDR2 SVGIG (reference sequence). This CDR3 contains 14 residues. CDR3 in DNA: TGTGCCTGGAGTGGTTCAGGGGTCTTCTATGAGCAGTTCTTC. This gives the protein CAWSGSGVFYEQFF. Combining the CDR3 with reference TRBV30 and TRBJ2-1 gives the whole variable domain SQTIHQWPATLVQPVGSPLSLECTVEGTSNPNLYWYRQAAGRGLQLLFYSVGIGQISSEVPQNLSASRPQDRQFILSSKKLLLSDSGFYLCAWSGSGVFYEQFFGPGTRLTVL.